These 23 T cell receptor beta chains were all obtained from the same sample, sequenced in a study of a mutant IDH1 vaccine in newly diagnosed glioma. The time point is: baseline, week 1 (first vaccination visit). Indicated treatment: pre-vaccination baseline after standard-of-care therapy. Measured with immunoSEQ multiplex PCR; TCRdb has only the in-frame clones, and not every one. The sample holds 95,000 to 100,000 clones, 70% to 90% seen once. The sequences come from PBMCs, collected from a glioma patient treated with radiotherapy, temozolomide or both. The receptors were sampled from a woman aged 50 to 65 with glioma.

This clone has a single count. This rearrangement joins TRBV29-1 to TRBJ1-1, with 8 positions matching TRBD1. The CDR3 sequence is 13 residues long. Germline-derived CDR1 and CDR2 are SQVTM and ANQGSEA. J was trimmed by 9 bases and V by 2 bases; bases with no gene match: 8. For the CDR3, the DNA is TGCAGCGTTGAACCAGACAGGGGTGTTAAAGCTTTCTTT. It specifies CSVEPDRGVKAFF.

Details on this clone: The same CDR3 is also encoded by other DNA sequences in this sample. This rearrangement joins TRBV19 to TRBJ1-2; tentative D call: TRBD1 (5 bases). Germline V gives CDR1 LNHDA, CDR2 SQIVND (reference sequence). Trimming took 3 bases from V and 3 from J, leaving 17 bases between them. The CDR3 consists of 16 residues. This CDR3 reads CASSMTAHPIYYGYTF. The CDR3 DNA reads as TGTGCCAGTAGTATGACAGCCCACCCGATATACTATGGCTACACCTTC.

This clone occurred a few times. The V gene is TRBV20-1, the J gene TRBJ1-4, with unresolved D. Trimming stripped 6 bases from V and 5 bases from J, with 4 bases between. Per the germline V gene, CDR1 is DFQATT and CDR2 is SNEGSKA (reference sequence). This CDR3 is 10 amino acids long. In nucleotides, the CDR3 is TGCAGTGCCGGGAATGAAAAACTGTTTTTT. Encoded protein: CSAGNEKLFF.

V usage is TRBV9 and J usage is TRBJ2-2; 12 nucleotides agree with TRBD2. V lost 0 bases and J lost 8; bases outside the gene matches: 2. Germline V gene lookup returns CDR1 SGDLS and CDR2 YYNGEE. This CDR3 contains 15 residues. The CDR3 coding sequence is TGTGCCAGCAGCGTAGATGGACTAGCGGGAGGGGAGCTGTTTTTT. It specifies CASSVDGLAGGELFF.

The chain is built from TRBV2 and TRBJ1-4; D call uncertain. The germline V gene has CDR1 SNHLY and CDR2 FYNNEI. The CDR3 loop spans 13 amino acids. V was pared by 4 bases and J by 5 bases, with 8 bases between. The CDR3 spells CASSGTENEKLFF. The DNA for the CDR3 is TGTGCCAGCAGTGGGACCGAAAATGAAAAACTGTTTTTT.

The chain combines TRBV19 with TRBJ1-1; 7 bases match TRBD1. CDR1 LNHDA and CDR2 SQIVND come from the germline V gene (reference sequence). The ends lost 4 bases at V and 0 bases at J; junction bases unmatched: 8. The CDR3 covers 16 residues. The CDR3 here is CASSTLRGNMNTEAFF. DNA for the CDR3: TGTGCCAGTAGTACTCTCAGGGGGAACATGAACACTGAAGCTTTCTTT. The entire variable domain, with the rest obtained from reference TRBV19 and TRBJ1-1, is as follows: DGGITQSPKYLFRKEGQNVTLSCEQNLNHDAMYWYRQDPGQGLRLIYYSQIVNDFQKGDIAEGYSVSREKKESFPLTVTSAQKNPTAFYLCASSTLRGNMNTEAFFGQGTRLTVV.

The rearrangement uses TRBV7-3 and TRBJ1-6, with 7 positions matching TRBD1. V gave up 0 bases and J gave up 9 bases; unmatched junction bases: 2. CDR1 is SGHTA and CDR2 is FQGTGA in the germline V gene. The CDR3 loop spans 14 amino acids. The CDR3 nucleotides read TGTGCCAGCAGCTTAACAGGGGGCGGTTCACCCCTCCACTTT. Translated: CASSLTGGGSPLHF. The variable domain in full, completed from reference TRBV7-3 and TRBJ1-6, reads GAGVSQTPSNKVTEKGKYVELRCDPISGHTALYWYRQSLGQGPEFLIYFQGTGAADDSGLPNDRFFAVRPEGSVSTLKIQRTERGDSAVYLCASSLTGGGSPLHFGNGTRLTVT.

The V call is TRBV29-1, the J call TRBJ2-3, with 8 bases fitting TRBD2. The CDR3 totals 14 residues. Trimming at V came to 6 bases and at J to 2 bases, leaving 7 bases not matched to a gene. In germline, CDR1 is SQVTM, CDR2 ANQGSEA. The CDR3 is CSVLGSGITDTQYF. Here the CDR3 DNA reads TGCAGCGTCTTGGGTAGCGGGATCACAGATACGCAGTATTTT.

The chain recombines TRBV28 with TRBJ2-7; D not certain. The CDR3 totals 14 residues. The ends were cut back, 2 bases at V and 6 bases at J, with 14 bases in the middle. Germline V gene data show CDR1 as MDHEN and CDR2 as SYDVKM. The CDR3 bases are TGTGCCAGCAGTTTAAACCTCGACGGATCCGAGCAGTACTTC. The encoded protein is CASSLNLDGSEQYF.

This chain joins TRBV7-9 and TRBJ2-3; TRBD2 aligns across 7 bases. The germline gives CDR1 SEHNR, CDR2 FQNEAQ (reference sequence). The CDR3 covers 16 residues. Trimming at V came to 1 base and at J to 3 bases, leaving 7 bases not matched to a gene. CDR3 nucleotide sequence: TGTGCCAGCAGCTTAGGGGCCGGGGGGAGGACAGATACGCAGTATTTT. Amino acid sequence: CASSLGAGGRTDTQYF.

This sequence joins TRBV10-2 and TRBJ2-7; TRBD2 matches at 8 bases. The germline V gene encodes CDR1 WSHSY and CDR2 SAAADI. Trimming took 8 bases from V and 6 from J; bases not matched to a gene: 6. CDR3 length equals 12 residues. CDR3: CASGGTSPEQYF. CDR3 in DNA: TGCGCCAGCGGGGGGACTAGTCCCGAGCAGTACTTC.

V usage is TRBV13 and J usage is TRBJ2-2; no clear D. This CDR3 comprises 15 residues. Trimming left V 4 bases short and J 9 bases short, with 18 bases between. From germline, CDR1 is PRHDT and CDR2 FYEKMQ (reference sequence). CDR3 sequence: CASSSPDRLPRELFF. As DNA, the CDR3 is TGTGCCAGCAGCTCCCCCGACCGCCTACCCAGGGAGCTGTTTTTT.

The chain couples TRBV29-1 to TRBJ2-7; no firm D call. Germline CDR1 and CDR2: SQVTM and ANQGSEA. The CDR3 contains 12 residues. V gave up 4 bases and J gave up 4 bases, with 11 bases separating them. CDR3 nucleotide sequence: TGCAGCGTTGGAGAGAGGCCATACGAGCAGTACTTC. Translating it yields CSVGERPYEQYF.

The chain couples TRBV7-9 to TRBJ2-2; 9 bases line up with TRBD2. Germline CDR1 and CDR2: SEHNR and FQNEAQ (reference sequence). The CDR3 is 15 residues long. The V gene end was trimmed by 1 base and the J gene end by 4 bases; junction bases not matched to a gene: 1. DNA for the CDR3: TGTGCCAGCAGCTTAGAACTAGCGGGCACCGGGGAGCTGTTTTTT. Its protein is CASSLELAGTGELFF.

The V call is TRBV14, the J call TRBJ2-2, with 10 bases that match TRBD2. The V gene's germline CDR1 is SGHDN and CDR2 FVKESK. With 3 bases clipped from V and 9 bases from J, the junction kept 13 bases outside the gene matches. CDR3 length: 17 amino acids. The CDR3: CASSHYDEREGRRELFF. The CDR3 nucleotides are TGTGCCAGCAGCCATTACGACGAGCGGGAGGGCCGGCGGGAGCTGTTTTTT.

The CDR3 here is CASSPLSGGETQYF. CDR3 DNA: TGTGCCAGCAGCCCCCTTAGCGGGGGAGAGACCCAGTACTTC. The rearrangement uses TRBV5-5 and TRBJ2-5; 9 bases line up with TRBD2. Germline V gene lookup returns CDR1 SGHKS and CDR2 YYEKEE (reference sequence). Losses at the gene ends were 4 bases for V and 4 bases for J; bases not matched to a gene: 5. The CDR3 is 14 amino acids.

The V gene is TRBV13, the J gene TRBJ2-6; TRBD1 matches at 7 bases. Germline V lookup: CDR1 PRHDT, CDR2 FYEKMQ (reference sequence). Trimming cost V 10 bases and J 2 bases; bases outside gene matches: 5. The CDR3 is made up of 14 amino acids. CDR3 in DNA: TGTGCCATCCACCAGGGGGCTGGGGCCAACGTCCTGACTTTC. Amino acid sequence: CAIHQGAGANVLTF.

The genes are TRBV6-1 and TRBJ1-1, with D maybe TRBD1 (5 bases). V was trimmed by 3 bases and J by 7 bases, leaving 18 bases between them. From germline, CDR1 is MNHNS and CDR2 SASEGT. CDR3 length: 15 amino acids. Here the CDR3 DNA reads TGTGCCAGCAGTGATTTGGGACCGAAGAGGGGTGAAGCTTTCTTT. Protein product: CASSDLGPKRGEAFF.

CDR3 nucleotide sequence: TGTGCCAGCATGGCGGGCTCCTACAATGAGCAGTTCTTC. Residues: CASMAGSYNEQFF. This sequence joins TRBV2 and TRBJ2-1; D is possibly TRBD2 (5 bases). Germline lookup yields CDR1 SNHLY and CDR2 FYNNEI. The CDR3 extends over 13 amino acids. V lost 7 bases, J lost 0 bases, and 7 bases lay in between.

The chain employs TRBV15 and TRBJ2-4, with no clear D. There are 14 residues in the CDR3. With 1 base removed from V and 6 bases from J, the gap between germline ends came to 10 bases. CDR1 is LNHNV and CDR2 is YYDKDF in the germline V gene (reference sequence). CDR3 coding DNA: TGTGCCACCAGCAGAGTTTTAGGAGTAAACATTCAGTACTTC. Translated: CATSRVLGVNIQYF.

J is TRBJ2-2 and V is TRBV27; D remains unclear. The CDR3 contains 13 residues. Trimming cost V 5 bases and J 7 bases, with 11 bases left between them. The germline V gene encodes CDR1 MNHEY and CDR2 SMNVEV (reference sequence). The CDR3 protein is CASSPRARGELFF. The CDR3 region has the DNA TGTGCCAGCAGTCCAAGGGCCCGCGGGGAGCTGTTTTTT.

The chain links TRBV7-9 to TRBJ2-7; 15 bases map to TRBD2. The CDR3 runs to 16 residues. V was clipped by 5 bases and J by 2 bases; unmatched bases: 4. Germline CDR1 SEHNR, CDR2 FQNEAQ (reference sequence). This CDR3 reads CASSRRTSGRAYEQYF. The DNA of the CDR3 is TGTGCCAGCAGCCGACGGACTAGCGGGAGGGCCTACGAGCAGTACTTC.

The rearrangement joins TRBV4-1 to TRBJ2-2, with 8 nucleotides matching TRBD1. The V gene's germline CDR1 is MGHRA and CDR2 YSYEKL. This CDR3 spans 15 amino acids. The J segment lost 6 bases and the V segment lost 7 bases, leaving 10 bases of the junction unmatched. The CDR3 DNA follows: TGCGCCAGCACCAAGGGACAGGTCGATTCCGGGGAGCTGTTTTTT. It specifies CASTKGQVDSGELFF.